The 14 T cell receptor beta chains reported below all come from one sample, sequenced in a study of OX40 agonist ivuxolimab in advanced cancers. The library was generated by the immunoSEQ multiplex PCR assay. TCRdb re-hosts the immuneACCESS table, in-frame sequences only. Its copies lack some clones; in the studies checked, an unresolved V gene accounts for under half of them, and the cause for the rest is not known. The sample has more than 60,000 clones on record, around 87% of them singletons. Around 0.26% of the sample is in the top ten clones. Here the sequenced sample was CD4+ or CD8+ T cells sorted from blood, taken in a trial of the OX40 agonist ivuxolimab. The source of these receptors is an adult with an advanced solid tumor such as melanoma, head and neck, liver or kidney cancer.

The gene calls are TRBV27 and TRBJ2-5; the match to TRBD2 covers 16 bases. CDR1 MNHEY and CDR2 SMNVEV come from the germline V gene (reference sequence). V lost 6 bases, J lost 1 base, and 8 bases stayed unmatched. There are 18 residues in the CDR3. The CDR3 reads CASSGTSGRVWGQETQYF. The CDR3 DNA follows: TGTGCCAGCAGCGGGACTAGCGGGAGGGTTTGGGGCCAAGAGACCCAGTACTTC.

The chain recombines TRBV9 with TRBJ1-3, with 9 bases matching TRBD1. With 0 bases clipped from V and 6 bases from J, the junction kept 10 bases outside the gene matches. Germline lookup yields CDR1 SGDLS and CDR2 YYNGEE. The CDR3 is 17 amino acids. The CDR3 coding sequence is TGTGCCAGCAGCGTAGGAATAACAGGGGGCGAAGAAAACACCATATATTTT. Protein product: CASSVGITGGEENTIYF.

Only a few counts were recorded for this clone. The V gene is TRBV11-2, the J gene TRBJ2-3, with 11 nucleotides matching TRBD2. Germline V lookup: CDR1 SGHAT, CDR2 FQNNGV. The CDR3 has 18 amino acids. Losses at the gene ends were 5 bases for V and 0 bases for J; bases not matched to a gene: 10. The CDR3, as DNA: TGTGCCAGCAGCCCCCACCTGGGACTAGCGGCTAGCACAGATACGCAGTATTTT. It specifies CASSPHLGLAASTDTQYF.

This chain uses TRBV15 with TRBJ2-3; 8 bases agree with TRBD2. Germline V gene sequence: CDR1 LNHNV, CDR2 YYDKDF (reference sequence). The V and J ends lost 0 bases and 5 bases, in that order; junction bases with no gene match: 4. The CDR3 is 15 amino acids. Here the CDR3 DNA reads TGTGCCACCAGCAGAGATAAGCTAGCGGGAGATACGCAGTATTTT. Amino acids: CATSRDKLAGDTQYF.

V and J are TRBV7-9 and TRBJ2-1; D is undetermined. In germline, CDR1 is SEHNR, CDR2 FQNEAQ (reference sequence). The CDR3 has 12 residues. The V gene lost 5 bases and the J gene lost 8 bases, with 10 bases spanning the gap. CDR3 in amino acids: CASSLPKDEQFF. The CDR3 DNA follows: TGTGCCAGCAGCCTCCCCAAGGATGAGCAGTTCTTC.

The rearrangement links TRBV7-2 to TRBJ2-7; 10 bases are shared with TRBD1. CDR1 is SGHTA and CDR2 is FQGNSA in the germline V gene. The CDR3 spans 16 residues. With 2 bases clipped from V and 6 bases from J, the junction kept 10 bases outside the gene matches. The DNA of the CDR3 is TGTGCCAGCAGCTTATACGGGACAGGGGAGGGGCTCGAGCAGTACTTC. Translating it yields CASSLYGTGEGLEQYF.

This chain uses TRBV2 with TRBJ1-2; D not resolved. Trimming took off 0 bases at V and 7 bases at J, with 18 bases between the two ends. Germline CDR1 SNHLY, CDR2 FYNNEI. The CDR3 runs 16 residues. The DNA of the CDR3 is TGTGCCAGCAGTGAAGCCTACTCCCACTCAAATCTTGGCTACACCTTC. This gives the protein CASSEAYSHSNLGYTF. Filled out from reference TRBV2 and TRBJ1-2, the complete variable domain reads EPEVTQTPSHQVTQMGQEVILRCVPISNHLYFYWYRQILGQKVEFLVSFYNNEISEKSEIFDDQFSVERPDGSNFTLKIRSTKLEDSAMYFCASSEAYSHSNLGYTFGSGTRLTVV.

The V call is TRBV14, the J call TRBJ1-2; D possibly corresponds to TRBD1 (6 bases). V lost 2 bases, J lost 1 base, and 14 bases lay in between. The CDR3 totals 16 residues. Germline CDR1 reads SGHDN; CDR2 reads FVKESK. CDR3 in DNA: TGTGCCAGCAGCCAACTTCTGGCAGGGGATAACTATGGCTACACCTTC. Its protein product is CASSQLLAGDNYGYTF. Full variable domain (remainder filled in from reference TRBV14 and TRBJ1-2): EAGVTQFPSHSVIEKGQTVTLRCDPISGHDNLYWYRRVMGKEIKFLLHFVKESKQDESGMPNNRFLAERTGGTYSTLKVQPAELEDSGVYFCASSQLLAGDNYGYTFGSGTRLTVV.

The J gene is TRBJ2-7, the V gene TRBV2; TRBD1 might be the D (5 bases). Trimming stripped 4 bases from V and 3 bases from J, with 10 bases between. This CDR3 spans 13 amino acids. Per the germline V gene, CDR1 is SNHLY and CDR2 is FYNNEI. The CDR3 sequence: CASSGGLRYEQYF. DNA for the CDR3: TGTGCCAGCAGTGGGGGCTTACGCTACGAGCAGTACTTC.

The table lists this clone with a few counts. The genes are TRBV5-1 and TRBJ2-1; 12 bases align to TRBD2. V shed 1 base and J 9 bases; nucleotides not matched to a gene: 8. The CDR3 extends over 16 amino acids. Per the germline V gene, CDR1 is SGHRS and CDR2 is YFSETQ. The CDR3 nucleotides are TGCGCCAGCAGCTTGTCGCCTAGCGGGAGGGTCGGTGAGCAGTTCTTC. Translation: CASSLSPSGRVGEQFF.

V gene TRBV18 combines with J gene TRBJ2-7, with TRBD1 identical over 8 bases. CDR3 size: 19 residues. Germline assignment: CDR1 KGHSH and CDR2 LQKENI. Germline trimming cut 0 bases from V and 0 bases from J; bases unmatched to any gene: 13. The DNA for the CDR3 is TGTGCCAGCTCACCACCGTATGGTAGCAGGGGGCGATCCTCCTACGAGCAGTACTTC. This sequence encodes CASSPPYGSRGRSSYEQYF.

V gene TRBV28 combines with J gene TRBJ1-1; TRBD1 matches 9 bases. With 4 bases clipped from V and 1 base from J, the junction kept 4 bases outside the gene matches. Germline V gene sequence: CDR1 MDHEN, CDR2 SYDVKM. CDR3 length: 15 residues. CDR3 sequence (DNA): TGTGCCAGCAGTTCAACAGGGGGCGGGAACACTGAAGCTTTCTTT. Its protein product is CASSSTGGGNTEAFF.

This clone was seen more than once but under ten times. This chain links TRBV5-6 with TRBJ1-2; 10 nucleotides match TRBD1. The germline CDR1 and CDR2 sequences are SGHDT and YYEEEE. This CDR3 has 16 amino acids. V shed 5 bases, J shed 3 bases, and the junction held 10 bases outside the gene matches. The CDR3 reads CASSLSPGQGYYGYTF. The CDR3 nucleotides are TGTGCCAGCAGTTTATCACCGGGACAGGGGTACTATGGCTACACCTTC.

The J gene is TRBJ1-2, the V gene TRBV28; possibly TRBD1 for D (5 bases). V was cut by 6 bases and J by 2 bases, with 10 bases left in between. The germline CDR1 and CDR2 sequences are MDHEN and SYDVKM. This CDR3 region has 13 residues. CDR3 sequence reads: CASSVTGNYGYTF. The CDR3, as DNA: TGTGCCAGCAGCGTCACAGGAAACTATGGCTACACCTTC.